The 2 T cell receptor beta chains given below trace back to one sample, sequenced in a study of T cell responses to AZD1222 COVID-19 vaccine. Assay used: immunoSEQ multiplex PCR; TCRdb lists only in-frame clones, some missing. The sample holds approximately 140,000 clones, about nine tenths seen once. The sample was peripheral blood, taken on day 0 of AZD1222 vaccination. All receptors derive from an adult in good health.

The chain employs TRBV7-6 and TRBJ2-3; TRBD2 matches 7 bases. The CDR3 runs 16 residues. The trim removed 4 bases at V and 2 bases at J, leaving 9 bases unmatched. From germline, CDR1 is SGHVS and CDR2 FNYEAQ. CDR3 coding DNA: TGTGCCAGCAGCTCCTCCGCGGGACTAAACACAGATACGCAGTATTTT. Protein product: CASSSSAGLNTDTQYF.

V gene TRBV10-1 combines with J gene TRBJ1-5, with a possible D match to TRBD1 (6 bases). Trimming stripped 2 bases from V and 3 bases from J, with 17 bases between. CDR1 and CDR2 from the germline V gene are WNHNN and SYGVQD (reference sequence). The CDR3 sequence is 17 residues long. Written as DNA, the CDR3 is TGCGCCAGCAGTGAGCACGTTGGGGGCGCCGACAATCAGCCCCAGCATTTT. This encodes CASSEHVGGADNQPQHF.